This TCR beta chain was captured by sequencing in a study of cytomegalovirus exposure and HLA in healthy donors. Findings of the study overall: In an earlier analysis, in 587 donors, most V segments appeared productive either ~87% or ~30% of the time. Among immune exposure information, only CMV serostatus was available. Across all donors, roughly uniform sequencing depth was an assumption of the presence/absence analyses.

Concerning this clone: Its antigen is undetermined. In the same sample, other DNA sequences code for this CDR3.

Trimming pared 3 bases from V and 0 bases from J, leaving 8 bases between. This CDR3 contains 13 residues. CDR1 GTSNPN and CDR2 SVGIG come from the germline V gene (reference sequence). The PCR ran on 60 Vbeta and 13 Jbeta primers. In the original workflow: The count from a later analysis was tens of millions of unique TCR beta chains, some 9.9 million of them shared. TCRdb keeps only in-frame clones here, not all; method: immunoSEQ multiplex PCR. V and J calls and clone size are copied from that table; D and trimming were computed from the DNA. There are roughly 170,000 clones in the sample; approximately 80% occur only once, and about 2.3% lies in the top ten.

The chain links TRBV30 to TRBJ1-1; D is uncertain. The specimen was PBMCs. The receptor's source is a woman in her 30s in good health and CMV-seronegative. The CDR3 DNA reads as TGTGCCTGGAGCGTGCAGGTGAACACTGAAGCTTTCTTT. Translating gives CAWSVQVNTEAFF.